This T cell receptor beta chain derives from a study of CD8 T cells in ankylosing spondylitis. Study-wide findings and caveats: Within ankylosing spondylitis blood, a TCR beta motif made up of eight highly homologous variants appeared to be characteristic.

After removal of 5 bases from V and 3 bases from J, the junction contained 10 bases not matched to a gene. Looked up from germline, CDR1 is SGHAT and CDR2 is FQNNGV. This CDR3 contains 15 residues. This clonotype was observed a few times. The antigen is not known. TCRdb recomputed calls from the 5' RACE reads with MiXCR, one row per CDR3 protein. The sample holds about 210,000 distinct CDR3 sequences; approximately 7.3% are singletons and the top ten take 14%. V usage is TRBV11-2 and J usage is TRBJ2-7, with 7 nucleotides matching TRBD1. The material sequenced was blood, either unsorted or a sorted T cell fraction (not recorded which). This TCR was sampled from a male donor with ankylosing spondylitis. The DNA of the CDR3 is TGTGCCAGCAGCATCTCAGGGGGTATTCGCTACGAGCAGTACTTC. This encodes CASSISGGIRYEQYF. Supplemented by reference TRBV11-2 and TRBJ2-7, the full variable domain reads EAGVAQSPRYKIIEKRQSVAFWCNPISGHATLYWYQQILGQGPKLLIQFQNNGVVDDSQLPKDRFSAERLKGVDSTLKIQPAKLEDSAVYLCASSISGGIRYEQYFGPGTRLTVT.